The following is a TCR beta chain sequence with its context. The antigen is not known. This record comes from a study of shared clonotypes between healthy human individuals. Study-level points and caveats: Despite large depth, rarefaction showed incomplete sorted-subset sequencing. About 5.2% was the fraction of naive CD4 clonotypes found shared across several donors.

In germline, CDR1 is SGHRS, CDR2 YFSETQ. Trimming pared 7 bases from V and 2 bases from J, leaving 13 bases between. The CDR3 is 13 residues long. Sequencing used immunoSEQ multiplex PCR; TCRdb keeps in-frame clones, though not all of them. The top ten hold more than 1.5% of the sample, which has a few million clones, just over 90% seen once. It was CD45RO-negative cells, positively selected for CCR7, that made up naive CD8 cells, with terminally differentiated effector memory CD45RA+ cells excluded. The sequence was collected from a man between 18 and 35 years old in good health. Some clones in this sample may be carry-over from other donors' samples. The chain employs TRBV5-1 and TRBJ2-7, with D unresolved. The specimen sequenced was naive CD8+ T cells from PBMCs. For the CDR3, the DNA is TGCGCCAGCTTCTCCGACAATACCTACGAGCAGTACTTC. Protein: CASFSDNTYEQYF.